The 23 T cell receptor beta chains reported below all come from one sample, sequenced in a study of blood T cell repertoires in COVID-19. Sequencing used immunoSEQ multiplex PCR; TCRdb keeps in-frame clones, though not all of them. The sample has tens of thousands of clones, 85% seen once. The specimen was peripheral blood. The receptors were sampled from a woman in her sixties or seventies with acute or convalescent COVID-19.

J is TRBJ1-2 and V is TRBV7-8; D is possibly TRBD1 (5 bases). Germline V CDR1 and CDR2: SGHVS, FQNEAQ. The length of the CDR3 is 16 residues. The germline V and J ends were trimmed by 5 bases and 3 bases, with 19 bases remaining between them. The CDR3 region has the DNA TGTGCCAGCAGCCCACGACGACAGCCACGAGACTATGGCTACACCTTC. It specifies CASSPRRQPRDYGYTF.

The chain is built from TRBV6-5 and TRBJ1-1; 7 positions agree with TRBD1. Germline V CDR1 and CDR2: MNHEY, SVGAGI. V was pared by 5 bases and J by 0 bases, with 6 bases of the junction left unmatched. This CDR3 spans 15 amino acids. The CDR3 DNA reads TGTGCCAGCAGTCGGCCAGGGGGGATGAACACTGAAGCTTTCTTT. It codes for CASSRPGGMNTEAFF.

This clone was seen a single time. The V gene is TRBV5-6, the J gene TRBJ2-1; D perhaps matches TRBD2 (6 bases). The CDR3 spans 16 residues. Trimming stripped 3 bases from V and 9 bases from J, with 22 bases between. CDR1 is SGHDT, CDR2 YYEEEE, per germline. The CDR3, as DNA: TGTGCCAGCAGCTGGGCGGAGCGGAGGGTTACGGGTGAGCAGTTCTTC. Protein sequence: CASSWAERRVTGEQFF.

This rearrangement joins TRBV4-1 to TRBJ2-5, with 13 bases that match TRBD2. The CDR3 loop spans 15 amino acids. Germline values: CDR1 MGHRA, CDR2 YSYEKL. V was clipped by 4 bases and J by 4 bases; unmatched bases: 3. The CDR3 loop is CASSLGLAGVETQYF. CDR3 sequence (DNA): TGCGCCAGCAGCCTTGGACTAGCGGGAGTAGAGACCCAGTACTTC.

This clone was observed once. The V gene is TRBV9, the J gene TRBJ1-3; a weak D match, TRBD1 (6 bases). Trimming pared 4 bases from V and 2 bases from J, leaving 16 bases between. This CDR3 spans 16 amino acids. Germline lookup yields CDR1 SGDLS and CDR2 YYNGEE. The CDR3 region is CASSKQGWMAGNTIYF. CDR3 sequence (DNA): TGTGCCAGCAGCAAACAGGGTTGGATGGCTGGAAACACCATATATTTT.

This sequence joins TRBV6-5 and TRBJ2-7, with a possible D match to TRBD2 (6 bases). Germline V gene lookup returns CDR1 MNHEY and CDR2 SVGAGI. This CDR3 has 15 amino acids. V lost 5 bases to trimming and J lost 0 bases, with 14 bases between them. The CDR3 nucleotides are TGTGCCAGCAGTAGGCCGCGGGGTAGCTCCTACGAGCAGTACTTC. This encodes CASSRPRGSSYEQYF.

The rearrangement uses TRBV11-3 and TRBJ2-1, with 9 bases that match TRBD2. J was trimmed by 9 bases and V by 2 bases; bases with no gene match: 8. CDR1 is SGHNT and CDR2 is YENEEA in the germline V gene. The CDR3 extends over 15 amino acids. This chain's CDR3 is CASSLPGTSKGEQFF. The DNA for the CDR3 is TGTGCCAGCAGCTTACCCGGGACTAGCAAGGGTGAGCAGTTCTTC.

The chain has TRBV6-1 and TRBJ2-2; D perhaps matches TRBD2 (6 bases). The CDR3 has 17 amino acids. CDR1 is MNHNS, CDR2 SASEGT, per germline. Between the trimmed V and J ends, which lost 0 bases and 5 bases, there was a span of 16 bases. The chain's CDR3 is CASSEALVSGGTGELFF. In DNA form, the CDR3 reads TGTGCCAGCAGTGAAGCGCTGGTGAGCGGAGGGACCGGGGAGCTGTTTTTT.

This chain connects TRBV11-3 to TRBJ2-1; 7 nucleotides match TRBD2. The germline gives CDR1 SGHNT, CDR2 YENEEA. The CDR3 is made up of 13 amino acids. V lost 5 bases to trimming and J lost 6 bases; unmatched junction nucleotides: 4. The chain's CDR3 is CASSGGGFNEQFF. In DNA, the CDR3 is TGTGCCAGCAGCGGGGGGGGTTTCAATGAGCAGTTCTTC.

This clone has more than one count but fewer than ten. J is TRBJ2-1 and V is TRBV2, with D unclear. CDR3 length: 12 residues. Germline assignment: CDR1 SNHLY and CDR2 FYNNEI. Trimming stripped 5 bases from V and 4 bases from J, with 6 bases between. Here the CDR3 DNA reads TGTGCCAGCAGTCTCGGGTACAATGAGCAGTTCTTC. Encoded protein: CASSLGYNEQFF.

The chain carries TRBV7-9 and TRBJ1-4, with 8 positions matching TRBD1. The CDR3 contains 16 residues. Per the germline V gene, CDR1 is SEHNR and CDR2 is FQNEAQ (reference sequence). Unmatched junction bases numbered 7, after V lost 2 bases and J lost 5 bases. The CDR3 spells CASSLRFRTGNEKLFF. The CDR3 DNA reads as TGTGCCAGCAGCTTAAGGTTCCGGACAGGGAATGAAAAACTGTTTTTT.

J is TRBJ2-1 and V is TRBV5-1; D perhaps matches TRBD2 (7 bases). This CDR3 is built from 14 residues. Germline V gene data show CDR1 as SGHRS and CDR2 as YFSETQ. V was cut by 5 bases and J by 8 bases, with 17 bases left in between. Here the CDR3 reads CASSRGGQRDEQFF. The CDR3 nucleotides are TGCGCCAGCAGTAGGGGGGGCCAGAGAGATGAGCAGTTCTTC. Full variable domain (missing parts from reference TRBV5-1 and TRBJ2-1): KAGVTQTPRYLIKTRGQQVTLSCSPISGHRSVSWYQQTPGQGLQFLFEYFSETQRNKGNFPGRFSGRQFSNSRSEMNVSTLELGDSALYLCASSRGGQRDEQFFGPGTRLTVL.

This clone came up once. This rearrangement joins TRBV2 to TRBJ2-3, with TRBD1 matching over 8 bases. In germline, CDR1 is SNHLY, CDR2 FYNNEI. V shed 8 bases and J 3 bases; nucleotides not matched to a gene: 7. The CDR3 is 14 amino acids. The chain's CDR3 is CASGRDRGTDTQYF. The CDR3, as DNA: TGTGCCAGCGGGAGAGACAGGGGAACAGATACGCAGTATTTT.

This chain joins TRBV24-1 and TRBJ2-1; D is possibly TRBD1 (5 bases). Germline lookup yields CDR1 KGHDR and CDR2 SFDVKD. V dropped 2 bases and J dropped 10 bases, with 17 bases sitting between them. The CDR3 runs 15 residues. CDR3 in DNA: TGTGCCACCAGTGATTCGGGCAGGGTCGGTTGGGAGCAGTTCTTC. Protein product: CATSDSGRVGWEQFF.

The chain joins TRBV5-1 to TRBJ1-1, with TRBD1 matching over 7 bases. Germline V lookup: CDR1 SGHRS, CDR2 YFSETQ. The CDR3 sequence is 14 residues long. V shed 4 bases and J 2 bases; nucleotides not matched to a gene: 5. In DNA form, the CDR3 reads TGCGCCAGCAGCCTCCGACAGGGTAACACTGAAGCTTTCTTT. Translating it yields CASSLRQGNTEAFF.

The chain uses TRBV2 and TRBJ1-1; D is undetermined. Deletions cut 1 base from V and 3 bases from J, with 6 bases between. The CDR3 contains 13 residues. The germline CDR1 and CDR2 sequences are SNHLY and FYNNEI. The CDR3 DNA follows: TGTGCCAGCAGTGAAGATAACTACACTGAAGCTTTCTTT. As protein: CASSEDNYTEAFF.

The V and J genes are TRBV11-1 and TRBJ1-2; weak D call: TRBD1 (5 bases). V gave up 2 bases and J gave up 8 bases, with 12 bases separating them. The germline V gene has CDR1 SGHAT and CDR2 FQDESV (reference sequence). This CDR3 is built from 13 residues. The CDR3 nucleotides read TGTGCCAGCAGCTTACAGGGTGTACGAGGCTACACCTTC. This codes for CASSLQGVRGYTF. Full variable domain (remainder filled in from reference TRBV11-1 and TRBJ1-2): EAEVAQSPRYKITEKSQAVAFWCDPISGHATLYWYRQILGQGPELLVQFQDESVVDDSQLPKDRFSAERLKGVDSTLKIQPAELGDSAMYLCASSLQGVRGYTFGSGTRLTVV.

This clone was seen a few times. This rearrangement joins TRBV5-6 to TRBJ2-1; no reliable D call. The V gene lost 2 bases and the J gene lost 10 bases, with 13 bases spanning the gap. Germline lookup yields CDR1 SGHDT and CDR2 YYEEEE. The CDR3 is 13 residues long. CDR3 protein: CASSLFARGEQFF. For the CDR3, the DNA is TGTGCCAGCAGCTTATTTGCTAGAGGCGAGCAGTTCTTC.

This clone was observed a handful of times. The chain combines TRBV15 with TRBJ2-7; TRBD2 agrees at 9 bases. This CDR3 is 15 amino acids long. Germline CDR1 LNHNV, CDR2 YYDKDF (reference sequence). Unmatched junction bases numbered 13, after V lost 5 bases and J lost 8 bases. The CDR3 loop is CATSLRGASGEKQYF. The DNA for the CDR3 is TGTGCCACCAGCCTAAGGGGGGCTAGCGGGGAGAAGCAGTACTTC.

The chain uses TRBV5-4 and TRBJ2-5; 10 bases match TRBD2. The length of the CDR3 is 16 residues. Unmatched junction bases numbered 9, after V lost 3 bases and J lost 4 bases. Germline V lookup: CDR1 SGHNT, CDR2 YYREEE (reference sequence). The CDR3 loop is CASSSDPWTSGETQYF. For the CDR3, the DNA is TGTGCCAGCAGCTCGGACCCTTGGACTAGCGGAGAGACCCAGTACTTC.

This sequence joins TRBV5-5 and TRBJ1-5, with 10 bases identical to TRBD1. This CDR3 has 19 amino acids. V was pared by 1 base and J by 2 bases, with 12 bases of the junction left unmatched. Germline values: CDR1 SGHKS, CDR2 YYEKEE (reference sequence). CDR3 bases: TGTGCCAGCAGCTTGTGGTGGGGACAGGGGAACGGTGGCAATCAGCCCCAGCATTTT. Translation gives CASSLWWGQGNGGNQPQHF.

This clone was detected once. The genes are TRBV15 and TRBJ1-4, with D tentatively TRBD1 (6 bases). The ends were cut back, 0 bases at V and 7 bases at J, with 15 bases in the middle. Germline assignment: CDR1 LNHNV and CDR2 YYDKDF (reference sequence). The CDR3 length is 16 residues. Here the CDR3 DNA reads TGTGCCACCAGCAGAGATCAAGGGGGATCGGTTGAAAAACTGTTTTTT. This gives the protein CATSRDQGGSVEKLFF. The full variable domain, completed using reference TRBV15 and TRBJ1-4, is DAMVIQNPRYQVTQFGKPVTLSCSQTLNHNVMYWYQQKSSQAPKLLFHYYDKDFNNEADTPDNFQSRRPNTSFCFLDIRSPGLGDTAMYLCATSRDQGGSVEKLFFGSGTQLSVL.

This clone has more than one count but fewer than ten. V is TRBV19 and J is TRBJ2-7; 8 nucleotides align to TRBD2. This CDR3 has 13 amino acids. J was trimmed by 6 bases and V by 6 bases; bases with no gene match: 7. The germline V gene encodes CDR1 LNHDA and CDR2 SQIVND (reference sequence). The CDR3 region has the DNA TGTGCCAGTAGGATTGGCGGGGGGCGCGAGCAGTACTTC. Translating it yields CASRIGGGREQYF.